This T cell receptor (beta chain) was recorded in a study of blood T cell repertoires in COVID-19. On the study more broadly: Italy, Spain and the United States were the sources of the convalescent and acute COVID-19 samples. The analysed material was cDNA or gDNA that came from T cells, B-cell-depleted T cells, or PBMCs.

Germline V gene sequence: CDR1 ENHRY, CDR2 SYGVKD. Trimming shortened V by 2 bases and J by 8 bases, and 18 bases separated the two germline ends. The CDR3 is 15 residues long. Profiled with immunoSEQ multiplex PCR; TCRdb holds only in-frame clones, not every one. The table has over 150,000 clones, 85% to 90% seen once; the top ten hold 2% to 3%. Followed over time, Seattle patients had been enrolled while infection was active. The J gene is TRBJ1-2, the V gene TRBV10-3; D possibly corresponds to TRBD1 (5 bases). The sample was peripheral blood. The origin of this receptor is an elderly woman with COVID-19, enrolled during active disease. The CDR3 region has the DNA TGTGCCATCAGTGAGCCGGGGGGGAGCCCCAAGGGCTACACCTTC. This gives the protein CAISEPGGSPKGYTF.